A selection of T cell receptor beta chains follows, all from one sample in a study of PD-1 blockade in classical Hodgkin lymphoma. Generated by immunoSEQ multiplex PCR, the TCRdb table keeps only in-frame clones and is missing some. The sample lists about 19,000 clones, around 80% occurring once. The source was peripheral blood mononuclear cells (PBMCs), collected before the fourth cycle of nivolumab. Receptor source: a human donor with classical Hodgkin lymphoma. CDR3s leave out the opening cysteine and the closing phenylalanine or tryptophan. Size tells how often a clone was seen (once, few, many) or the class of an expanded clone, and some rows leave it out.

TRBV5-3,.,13,ARIFQTSAKETQY
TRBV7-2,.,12,ASSFTARPGQAF
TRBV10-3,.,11,ASGWDSNQPQH
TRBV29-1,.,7,SVRQQGY
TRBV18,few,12,ASSPGGSSYEQY
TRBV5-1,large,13,ASRVSGSTVYEQY
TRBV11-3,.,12,ASSLDWNTGELF
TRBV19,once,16,ASSIRSGGRTKTGELF
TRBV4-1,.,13,ASSQVLATHNEQF
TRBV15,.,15,ATSSGRGGGGNQPQH
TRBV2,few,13,ASSELMAVTYEQY
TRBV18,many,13,ASSRSGTGYAEQY
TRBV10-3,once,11,AIRREQDGELF
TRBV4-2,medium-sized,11,ASSPGSNSEQY
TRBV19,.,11,ATPDRNTGELF
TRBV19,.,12,ASSIPTDTGELF
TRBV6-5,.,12,ASSYSGQGLEAF
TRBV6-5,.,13,ASSYSRTGGYEQY
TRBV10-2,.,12,ASRNAGGQETQY
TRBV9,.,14,ASSPGLLRDRYGYT
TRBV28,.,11,ASKGQGIGEQY
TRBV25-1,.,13,ASSDIRWETGELF
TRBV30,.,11,AGLSLGSYEQY
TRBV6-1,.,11,ASSSVLADTQY
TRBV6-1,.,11,ASSERGSGEQY
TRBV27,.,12,ASSLRTGSWGYT
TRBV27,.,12,ASTSLEVPYEQY
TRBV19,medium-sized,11,ASSPGQGFEQY
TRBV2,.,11,ATLGGSYNEQF
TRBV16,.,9,ASSPDGPQH
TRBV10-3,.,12,AISEQGWLRGYT
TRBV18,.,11,ASSPGSNQPQH
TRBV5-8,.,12,ASSQTGGVQPQH
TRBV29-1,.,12,SVQRLAGSYEQY
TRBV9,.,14,ASSAYLTGRYNEQF
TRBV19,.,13,ASSATSGIVKTQY
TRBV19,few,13,ASSPQGEILETQY
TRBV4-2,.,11,ASSQVGVYEQY
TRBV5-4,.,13,ASSLAGQGVRGYT
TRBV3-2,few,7,ATRETQY